These 4 T cell receptor beta chains originate from one sample sequenced in a study of CD8 T cells in Susac syndrome. The RNA, about 0.5 to 1 ug, was put through reverse transcription using random hexamers. TCRdb redid the calling of the immunoSEQ multiplex PCR reads with MiXCR, one entry per CDR3 protein. In the table there are 150,000 to 200,000 distinct CDR3 sequences, 94% of which are singletons. The specimen sequenced was CD4+ T cells from PBMCs. Receptors originate from a human donor with Susac syndrome.

The chain couples TRBV7-2 to TRBJ2-1, with D possibly matching TRBD1 (6 bases). The germline V and J ends were trimmed by 6 bases and 2 bases, with 14 bases remaining between them. Germline V lookup: CDR1 SGHTA, CDR2 FQGNSA. The CDR3 consists of 15 residues. In nucleotides, the CDR3 is TGTGCCAGCAGGTACAGGGTTATCCCCTACAATGAGCAGTTCTTC. This translates into CASRYRVIPYNEQFF. Full variable domain (remainder filled in from reference TRBV7-2 and TRBJ2-1): GAGVSQSPSNKVTEKGKDVELRCDPISGHTALYWYRQSLGQGLEFLIYFQGNSAPDKSGLPSDRFSAERTGGSVSTLTIQRTQQEDSAVYLCASRYRVIPYNEQFFGPGTRLTVL.

The rearrangement links TRBV12-3 or TRBV12-4 to TRBJ1-5; a weak D match, TRBD1 (6 bases). V was trimmed by 6 bases and J by 2 bases, leaving 17 bases between them. CDR3 length: 16 residues. In nucleotides, the CDR3 is TGTGCCAGCAGACAGGACAGCCCGAGGGGCAATCAGCCCCAGCATTTT. Its protein product is CASRQDSPRGNQPQHF.

This clonotype appeared a few times. The chain joins TRBV25-1 to TRBJ1-1, with TRBD1 as a possible D gene (5 bases). Germline values: CDR1 MGHDK, CDR2 SYGVNS. The V end was cut by 5 bases, the J end by 4 bases, with 11 bases between. The CDR3 loop spans 13 amino acids. The CDR3 DNA reads as TGTGCCAGCAGTACTACAGGTGGCACTGAAGCTTTCTTT. This gives the protein CASSTTGGTEAFF.

The chain recombines TRBV25-1 with TRBJ2-3; D is unresolved. The germline CDR1 and CDR2 sequences are MGHDK and SYGVNS. CDR3 length: 14 amino acids. Trimming removed 5 bases at V and 3 bases at J, with 12 bases between. CDR3 DNA sequence: TGTGCCAGCAGTTCCACCCGCCCAACAGATACGCAGTATTTT. Amino acids: CASSSTRPTDTQYF.